This TCR beta chain was profiled in a study of OX40 agonist ivuxolimab in advanced cancers. Study overall: In this cohort, patients received ivuxolimab, an agonistic anti-OX40 (CD134) antibody. The study enrolled dose-escalation patients with hepatocellular carcinoma, melanoma, renal cell or head and neck cancer.

CDR1 and CDR2 from the germline V gene are SGHDT and YYEEEE. Deletions cut 1 base from V and 5 bases from J, with 9 bases between. CDR3 length: 13 residues. A note on this clone: What it binds is not known.

Profiling relied on immunoSEQ multiplex PCR, and the TCRdb table lists in-frame clones only, not all of them. This table has some 80,000 clones, more than 75% appearing once. Overall study results and limits: Expanded clones belonging to CD8+ T cells outnumbered, on average, those of CD4+.

The source is an adult with an advanced solid tumor such as melanoma, head and neck, liver or kidney cancer. This rearrangement joins TRBV5-6 to TRBJ2-5; D ambiguous. The sample in question was CD4+ or CD8+ T cells sorted from blood, obtained in a trial of the OX40 agonist ivuxolimab. The CDR3 nucleotides are TGTGCCAGCAGCTTGTATAGTGAGGAGACCCAGTACTTC. It yields the protein CASSLYSEETQYF. Filled out from reference TRBV5-6 and TRBJ2-5, the complete variable domain reads DAGVTQSPTHLIKTRGQQVTLRCSPKSGHDTVSWYQQALGQGPQFIFQYYEEEERQRGNFPDRFSGHQFPNYSSELNVNALLLGDSALYLCASSLYSEETQYFGPGTRLLVL.